These 9 T cell receptor beta chains share one sample of origin, sequenced in a study of technical replicates of blood from a few donors. Measured with immunoSEQ multiplex PCR; TCRdb has only the in-frame clones, and not every one. The table lists over 55,000 clones, about 94% of them singletons, with about 3% in the top ten. The sample taken for sequencing was PBMCs. The receptors here all came from a human donor in good health. Some clones in this sample may be carry-over from other donors' samples.

The genes are TRBV2 and TRBJ1-2; D not certain. CDR1 SNHLY and CDR2 FYNNEI come from the germline V gene. This CDR3 region has 13 residues. V shed 4 bases and J shed 2 bases, with 8 bases lying between them. DNA for the CDR3: TGTGCCAGCAGTGTCGACGGGAACTATGGCTACACCTTC. Translation: CASSVDGNYGYTF.

The V and J genes are TRBV2 and TRBJ1-1, with D unclear. The V and J ends lost 2 bases and 6 bases respectively, with 13 bases between them. The CDR3 consists of 14 residues. The germline CDR1 and CDR2 sequences are SNHLY and FYNNEI. CDR3 coding DNA: TGTGCCAGCAGTGAAAGGCAGGTGAGGGCTGAAGCTTTCTTT. This encodes CASSERQVRAEAFF.

V gene TRBV11-2 combines with J gene TRBJ1-4, with D possibly matching TRBD1 (5 bases). Germline CDR1 reads SGHAT; CDR2 reads FQNNGV. The V end lost 4 bases, the J end lost 3 bases, and 9 bases lay between the germline ends. This CDR3 has 14 amino acids. CDR3 sequence reads: CASSSGLSNEKLFF. The DNA for the CDR3 is TGTGCCAGCAGCTCGGGACTGTCTAATGAAAAACTGTTTTTT.

The chain couples TRBV4-2 to TRBJ2-7; D might be TRBD1 (5 bases). Trimming took off 2 bases at V and 5 bases at J, with 13 bases between the two ends. In germline, CDR1 is LGHNA, CDR2 YNFKEQ. The CDR3 runs 14 residues. CDR3 amino acids: CASSQTGPLDEQYF. The CDR3 DNA is TGTGCCAGCAGCCAAACAGGACCCCTAGACGAGCAGTACTTC.

The rearrangement links TRBV28 to TRBJ1-5; D gene unclear. Per the germline V gene, CDR1 is MDHEN and CDR2 is SYDVKM. Trimming cost V 9 bases and J 6 bases, with 12 bases left between them. This CDR3 has 12 residues. The CDR3 sequence: CARDRRSQPQHF. The CDR3, as DNA: TGTGCCAGGGACCGGAGGAGTCAGCCCCAGCATTTT.

V and J are TRBV6-1 and TRBJ1-5, with D hard to call. CDR1 is MNHNS, CDR2 SASEGT, per germline. V lost 4 bases, J lost 8 bases, and 12 bases lay in between. The CDR3 is made up of 13 amino acids. CDR3: CASSVTGREPQHF. CDR3 nucleotide sequence: TGTGCCAGCAGTGTGACCGGCCGGGAGCCCCAGCATTTT.

J is TRBJ2-7 and V is TRBV4-2; no clear D. V gave up 1 base and J gave up 7 bases, with 14 bases separating them. The CDR3 extends over 14 amino acids. The V gene's germline CDR1 is LGHNA and CDR2 YNFKEQ. CDR3 amino acids: CASSQGLYSGEQYF. CDR3 coding DNA: TGTGCCAGCAGCCAAGGTCTCTACTCCGGGGAGCAGTACTTC.

The chain is built from TRBV5-1 and TRBJ2-4; D gene uncertain. V lost 4 bases, J lost 8 bases, and 22 bases lay in between. Germline-derived CDR1 and CDR2 are SGHRS and YFSETQ. The CDR3 contains 16 residues. Here the CDR3 DNA reads TGCGCCAGCAGCCCAGGATCACCACAATTAGGTCACATTCAGTACTTC. Translated, it gives CASSPGSPQLGHIQYF.

The CDR3 DNA is TGCGCCAGCAGTCCATACCCGGGACTAGCGGACAATGAGCAGTTCTTC. Residues: CASSPYPGLADNEQFF. The chain employs TRBV4-1 and TRBJ2-1; TRBD2 agrees at 11 bases. Germline CDR1 MGHRA, CDR2 YSYEKL. The CDR3 sequence is 16 residues long. Trimming removed 6 bases from V and 5 bases from J; junction bases left unmatched: 9.